Presented here are 14 T cell receptor beta chains from one specimen sequenced in a study of blood T cell repertoires in COVID-19. Clones were sequenced by immunoSEQ multiplex PCR, and TCRdb holds only the in-frame ones, with some missing. The sample contains 450,000 to 500,000 clones, approximately 86% of which appear only once. Sequences were obtained from PBMCs or T cells enriched from blood (not recorded which). Receptor source: a woman aged 60-75 years who had recovered from COVID-19.

The V and J genes are TRBV5-1 and TRBJ2-7; 7 bases line up with TRBD2. Trimming at V came to 4 bases and at J to 6 bases, leaving 10 bases not matched to a gene. This CDR3 comprises 14 residues. CDR1 is SGHRS and CDR2 is YFSETQ in the germline V gene. The CDR3 region is CASSHQRGVPEQYF. The CDR3 nucleotides read TGCGCCAGCAGCCACCAACGGGGGGTACCCGAGCAGTACTTC. Full variable domain (remainder filled in from reference TRBV5-1 and TRBJ2-7): KAGVTQTPRYLIKTRGQQVTLSCSPISGHRSVSWYQQTPGQGLQFLFEYFSETQRNKGNFPGRFSGRQFSNSRSEMNVSTLELGDSALYLCASSHQRGVPEQYFGPGTRLTVT.

The table lists this clone with a few counts. The rearrangement links TRBV3-1 (or the pseudogene TRBV3-2) to TRBJ2-7, with TRBD1 matching over 7 bases. Trimming at V came to 5 bases and at J to 5 bases, leaving 15 bases not matched to a gene. The length of the CDR3 is 16 residues. CDR1 and CDR2 (germline): LGHDT, YNNKEL (reference sequence). This CDR3 reads CASSVLPGDRVDEQYF. The DNA for the CDR3 is TGTGCCAGCAGCGTCCTCCCCGGAGACAGGGTTGACGAGCAGTACTTC.

Worth noting for this clone: One end of the junction does not line up with germline, which may come from a read error. At the DNA level, this CDR3 is encoded by other sequences in the same sample as well. V gene TRBV19 combines with J gene TRBJ1-6; 9 bases agree with TRBD1. The CDR3 runs to 14 residues. From germline, CDR1 is LNHDA and CDR2 SQIVND (reference sequence). CDR3 nucleotides: TGTGCCAGTAGAATAGGACAGGGGAATTCACCCCTCCACTTT. Translation: CASRIGQGNSPLHF.

The rearrangement links TRBV6-5 to TRBJ2-7, with 9 bases lining up with TRBD1. V lost 9 bases, J lost 3 bases, and 12 bases stayed unmatched. The germline V gene encodes CDR1 MNHEY and CDR2 SVGAGI. The CDR3 is made up of 15 amino acids. DNA of the CDR3: TGTGCCAGTAGTACCGGGACAGGGTCACTCTACGAGCAGTACGTC. Its protein is CASSTGTGSLYEQYV.

The gene calls are TRBV2 and TRBJ1-1; 9 nucleotides agree with TRBD1. The V gene's germline CDR1 is SNHLY and CDR2 FYNNEI. There are 14 residues in the CDR3. Trimming took 6 bases from V and 7 from J; bases not matched to a gene: 9. CDR3: CASRAGGTGNEAFF. The CDR3 DNA reads TGTGCCAGCAGGGCAGGAGGGACAGGGAATGAAGCTTTCTTT.

The rearrangement joins TRBV5-1 to TRBJ2-3; 8 bases match TRBD1. The CDR3 spans 13 residues. The V and J ends lost 5 bases and 6 bases, in that order; junction bases with no gene match: 5. The germline V gene has CDR1 SGHRS and CDR2 YFSETQ. CDR3: CASRETGADTQYF. Here the CDR3 DNA reads TGCGCCAGCAGGGAGACAGGGGCGGATACGCAGTATTTT.

The genes are TRBV7-9 and TRBJ1-1; 7 bases map to TRBD1. The CDR3 loop spans 12 amino acids. With 5 bases clipped from V and 9 bases from J, the junction kept 6 bases outside the gene matches. Germline V gives CDR1 SEHNR, CDR2 FQNEAQ (reference sequence). CDR3 protein: CASSPDRLKAFF. DNA for the CDR3: TGTGCCAGCAGCCCGGACAGGCTTAAAGCTTTCTTT.

V is TRBV5-1 and J is TRBJ2-5; 13 bases are shared with TRBD2. Germline-derived CDR1 and CDR2 are SGHRS and YFSETQ. The CDR3 totals 17 residues. V was clipped by 4 bases and J by 0 bases; unmatched bases: 6. CDR3 nucleotides: TGCGCCAGCAGCGCGGGACTAGCGGGGTCGTACCAAGAGACCCAGTACTTC. It codes for CASSAGLAGSYQETQYF.

The rearrangement links TRBV5-6 to TRBJ1-1; D is unclear. Germline V gene sequence: CDR1 SGHDT, CDR2 YYEEEE. With 1 base removed from V and 7 bases from J, the gap between germline ends came to 5 bases. The CDR3 is made up of 11 amino acids. This CDR3 is CASSLTGEAFF. The CDR3 DNA is TGTGCCAGCAGCTTGACTGGTGAAGCTTTCTTT.

This sequence joins TRBV9 and TRBJ1-3, with TRBD1 identical over 9 bases. From germline, CDR1 is SGDLS and CDR2 YYNGEE. The CDR3 extends over 14 amino acids. After removal of 2 bases from V and 6 bases from J, the junction contained 3 bases not matched to a gene. DNA for the CDR3: TGTGCCAGCAGCGTCGACAGGGGGGAAAACACCATATATTTT. This sequence encodes CASSVDRGENTIYF.

As regards this clone: The final CDR3 position lacks the conserved phenylalanine or tryptophan, pointing to a likely read error. The DNA is omitted, as the CDR3 cannot be located on it reliably, and the CDR3 follows TCRdb's listing. The chain combines TRBV21-1 with TRBJ1-4; the tabulated D call, TRBD1, remains unverified against the DNA. TRBV21-1 is an annotated pseudogene. The CDR3 is 11 residues long, counting both termini. CDR3: CASSKGASQGL.

This rearrangement joins TRBV4-1 to TRBJ1-1; TRBD1 is a possible D gene (6 bases). The CDR3 has 12 residues. CDR1 MGHRA and CDR2 YSYEKL come from the germline V gene. The V end lost 4 bases, the J end lost 10 bases, and 13 bases lay between the germline ends. As DNA, the CDR3 is TGCGCCAGCAGCCTCACAGGGAGCGGAGCTTTCTTT. This gives the protein CASSLTGSGAFF.

The J gene is TRBJ2-7, the V gene TRBV11-2; TRBD1 matches 8 bases. The length of the CDR3 is 13 residues. V shed 3 bases and J 5 bases; nucleotides not matched to a gene: 3. Germline CDR1 reads SGHAT; CDR2 reads FQNNGV. Written as DNA, the CDR3 is TGTGCCAGCAGCTTCGGACAGGGCAACGAGCAGTACTTC. It translates to CASSFGQGNEQYF.

The gene calls are TRBV4-1 and TRBJ1-1; 11 bases fit TRBD1. The CDR3 spans 20 residues. Germline V gives CDR1 MGHRA, CDR2 YSYEKL. V lost 1 base and J lost 2; bases outside the gene matches: 15. The CDR3 sequence: CASSQVLNWWRTGGNTEAFF. Written as DNA, the CDR3 is TGCGCCAGCAGCCAAGTACTCAACTGGTGGCGGACAGGGGGCAACACTGAAGCTTTCTTT.